The next 21 T cell receptor beta chains were all read from a single sample in a study of T-cell reconstitution after alpha-beta-depleted transplantation in children. Unique molecular identifiers were incorporated into the prepared TCRbeta library. In TCRdb, the PCR reads were re-called with MiXCR into one record per CDR3 protein. The sample records about 690,000 distinct CDR3 sequences, over 15% being singletons. Here the sequenced sample was PBMCs from the stem cell graft donor, taken from the stem cell graft. These TCRs come from a human donor who donated a stem cell graft to a child with acute myeloid leukemia.

This clonotype came up many times. The chain links TRBV20-1 to TRBJ2-5, with D hard to call. V gave up 4 bases and J gave up 0 bases, with 9 bases separating them. CDR1 and CDR2 (germline): DFQATT, SNEGSKA (reference sequence). The CDR3 runs to 13 residues. In DNA form, the CDR3 reads TGCAGTGCTAATGGGTGGAACCAAGAGACCCAGTACTTC. Amino acids: CSANGWNQETQYF.

This clonotype was observed a handful of times. The chain is built from TRBV20-1 and TRBJ1-2, with a weak D call TRBD1 (5 bases). Germline lookup yields CDR1 DFQATT and CDR2 SNEGSKA (reference sequence). V was cut by 7 bases and J by 0 bases, with 15 bases left in between. The CDR3 is 14 amino acids. The CDR3 sequence: CSVFRGATNYGYTF. The CDR3 nucleotides are TGCAGTGTTTTTAGGGGAGCTACTAACTATGGCTACACCTTC.

This clonotype was seen only a few times. The rearrangement joins TRBV5-1 to TRBJ2-2, with D maybe TRBD1 (5 bases). The V gene's germline CDR1 is SGHRS and CDR2 YFSETQ. V shed 4 bases and J shed 3 bases, with 13 bases lying between them. CDR3 size: 15 residues. This CDR3 reads CASSPPQADTGELFF. The DNA for the CDR3 is TGCGCCAGCAGCCCCCCACAGGCGGACACCGGGGAGCTGTTTTTT.

Ten or more counts support this clonotype. The rearrangement joins TRBV27 to TRBJ2-7; no clear D gene. Germline V gene lookup returns CDR1 MNHEY and CDR2 SMNVEV (reference sequence). CDR3 length: 13 amino acids. Trimming took 5 bases from V and 1 from J, leaving 9 bases between them. The CDR3 DNA reads as TGTGCCAGCAGTCGTAAGGTATCCTACGAGCAGTACTTC. It yields the protein CASSRKVSYEQYF.

This clonotype came up a few times. The chain has TRBV7-2 and TRBJ2-1, with 9 nucleotides matching TRBD1. The CDR3 totals 16 residues. The J segment lost 9 bases and the V segment lost 5 bases, leaving 14 bases of the junction unmatched. CDR1 and CDR2 (germline): SGHTA, FQGNSA. The CDR3 nucleotides are TGTGCCAGCAGCATCAACGGACAGGGGACGGGGGGTGAGCAGTTCTTC. It translates to CASSINGQGTGGEQFF.

This clonotype was detected ten times or more. This sequence joins TRBV20-1 and TRBJ1-2; TRBD1 matches 9 bases. Looked up from germline, CDR1 is DFQATT and CDR2 is SNEGSKA (reference sequence). The junction had 7 bases not matched to a gene; V was cut back by 2 bases and J by 6 bases. CDR3 length equals 14 residues. In nucleotides, the CDR3 is TGCAGTGCTAGATCGAGAGGACAGGGGCATGGCTACACCTTC. It codes for CSARSRGQGHGYTF.

The chain carries TRBV27 and TRBJ2-7; a weak D match, TRBD1 (6 bases). This CDR3 comprises 14 residues. Germline CDR1 MNHEY, CDR2 SMNVEV (reference sequence). V lost 3 bases and J 2 bases, leaving 11 bases between the germline ends. CDR3 nucleotides: TGTGCCAGCAGTTTCAGGGGATCCACCTACGAGCAGTACTTC. It translates to CASSFRGSTYEQYF.

This clonotype was seen only a few times. CDR3 protein: CASSPTENQPQHF. CDR3 in DNA: TGTGCCAGCTCACCGACGGAAAATCAGCCCCAGCATTTT. The rearrangement uses TRBV18 and TRBJ1-5; no clear D. The CDR3 consists of 13 residues. Germline V lookup: CDR1 KGHSH, CDR2 LQKENI. Trimming shortened V by 3 bases and J by 4 bases, and 7 bases separated the two germline ends.

In this sample, this clonotype turned up many times. The rearrangement joins TRBV6-1 to TRBJ1-2; D possibly corresponds to TRBD1 (5 bases). V was pared by 4 bases and J by 6 bases, with 12 bases between. This CDR3 has 13 amino acids. Germline V gene data show CDR1 as MNHNS and CDR2 as SASEGT. Here the CDR3 reads CASSGWLGDGYTF. In DNA form, the CDR3 reads TGTGCCAGCAGTGGGTGGCTAGGGGATGGCTACACCTTC.

The table lists this clonotype with many counts. CDR3 sequence reads: CASSQVGGPPGYTF. CDR3 bases: TGCGCCAGCAGCCAAGTCGGAGGACCTCCTGGCTACACCTTC. The V gene is TRBV4-1, the J gene TRBJ1-2, with no clear D. This CDR3 comprises 14 residues. Germline CDR1 MGHRA, CDR2 YSYEKL. Trimming removed 1 base at V and 7 bases at J, with 13 bases between.

V is TRBV11-2 and J is TRBJ1-1; D not certain. Deletions cut 0 bases from V and 3 bases from J, with 11 bases between. This CDR3 has 15 residues. Germline V gene data show CDR1 as SGHAT and CDR2 as FQNNGV. This CDR3 reads CASSLEGRADTEAFF. The CDR3 DNA follows: TGTGCCAGCAGCTTAGAAGGGAGGGCGGACACTGAAGCTTTCTTT.

This clonotype showed up many times. The gene calls are TRBV20-1 and TRBJ2-6; unclear D gene. Germline-derived CDR1 and CDR2 are DFQATT and SNEGSKA (reference sequence). CDR3 length equals 15 residues. V gave up 6 bases and J gave up 0 bases, with 12 bases separating them. CDR3 DNA: TGCAGTGCCAACCTAAGGGTCTCTGGGGCCAACGTCCTGACTTTC. As protein: CSANLRVSGANVLTF.

This chain uses TRBV5-1 with TRBJ2-2; TRBD2 might be the D (6 bases). Germline V gives CDR1 SGHRS, CDR2 YFSETQ. Trimming cost V 4 bases and J 2 bases, with 12 bases left between them. This CDR3 has 15 amino acids. CDR3 amino acids: CASSRGLTNTGELFF. CDR3 bases: TGCGCCAGCAGCCGCGGACTAACCAACACCGGGGAGCTGTTTTTT.

The V and J genes are TRBV7-9 and TRBJ2-5; possible D gene TRBD2, 7 bases. V gave up 2 bases and J gave up 4 bases, with 14 bases separating them. CDR1 is SEHNR, CDR2 FQNEAQ, per germline (reference sequence). The CDR3 loop spans 15 amino acids. The CDR3 protein is CASSLMEGGRETQYF. Written as DNA, the CDR3 is TGTGCCAGCAGCTTAATGGAGGGGGGGAGAGAGACCCAGTACTTC.

The V call is TRBV5-6, the J call TRBJ2-1; D is undetermined. V gave up 0 bases and J gave up 9 bases, with 7 bases separating them. CDR3 length: 12 amino acids. Germline CDR1 is SGHDT and CDR2 is YYEEEE. The CDR3 loop is CASSLAVVEQFF. The CDR3 nucleotides read TGTGCCAGCAGCTTGGCGGTGGTTGAGCAGTTCTTC.

This clonotype was counted between two and nine times. This chain links TRBV28 with TRBJ1-4; tentatively, D is TRBD1 (5 bases). With 6 bases removed from V and 7 bases from J, the gap between germline ends came to 15 bases. The CDR3 runs to 14 residues. Germline CDR1 MDHEN, CDR2 SYDVKM. The CDR3 sequence: CASRGAGNGEKLFF. The CDR3 region has the DNA TGTGCCAGCAGGGGTGCAGGGAACGGTGAAAAACTGTTTTTT.

There are many counts of this clonotype. The J gene is TRBJ2-7, the V gene TRBV20-1; 12 bases are a match to TRBD2. The junction had 10 bases not matched to a gene; V was cut back by 6 bases and J by 7 bases. Per germline, CDR1 DFQATT and CDR2 SNEGSKA (reference sequence). CDR3 size: 14 residues. The CDR3 nucleotides are TGCAGTGCATCCACACTAGCGGGGGGTGATGAGCAGTACTTC. This gives the protein CSASTLAGGDEQYF.

This clonotype was recorded at least ten times. The chain has TRBV6-5 and TRBJ1-5; TRBD1 agrees at 7 bases. The CDR3 consists of 16 residues. CDR1 MNHEY and CDR2 SVGAGI come from the germline V gene. J was trimmed by 3 bases and V by 0 bases; bases with no gene match: 5. Here the CDR3 reads CASSYSYDRANQPQHF. For the CDR3, the DNA is TGTGCCAGCAGTTACTCGTATGACAGGGCCAATCAGCCCCAGCATTTT.

The gene calls are TRBV5-6 and TRBJ2-7; D possibly corresponds to TRBD1 (6 bases). With 1 base removed from V and 2 bases from J, the gap between germline ends came to 13 bases. CDR1 is SGHDT, CDR2 YYEEEE, per germline. The CDR3 is 15 amino acids. The DNA for the CDR3 is TGTGCCAGCAGCTTGTCGGGGACACCCCCCTACGAGCAGTACTTC. It specifies CASSLSGTPPYEQYF.

This clonotype has more than one count but fewer than ten. This sequence joins TRBV20-1 and TRBJ1-2, with D possibly being TRBD1 (6 bases). CDR1 is DFQATT and CDR2 is SNEGSKA in the germline V gene (reference sequence). The CDR3 totals 14 residues. Trimming pared 0 bases from V and 4 bases from J, leaving 12 bases between. The CDR3 DNA reads TGCAGTGCTAGAGAAGGGGGATCCCCCTATGGCTACACCTTC. Amino acids: CSAREGGSPYGYTF.

The chain carries TRBV27 and TRBJ1-4; D gene uncertain. The CDR3 runs to 15 residues. V lost 7 bases and J 3 bases, leaving 15 bases between the germline ends. Per the germline V gene, CDR1 is MNHEY and CDR2 is SMNVEV (reference sequence). The CDR3 here is CASMRQSDSNEKLFF. The CDR3 DNA sequence: TGTGCCAGCATGCGGCAGTCGGATTCTAATGAAAAACTGTTTTTT.